This TCR beta chain was captured in a study of CD8+ T cells in alopecia areata. The CDR3 runs 13 residues. Germline loops: CDR1 GTSNPN, CDR2 SVGIG (reference sequence). After removal of 4 bases from V and 5 bases from J, the junction contained 3 bases not matched to a gene. Isolated RNA was reverse transcribed into cDNA used as the sequencing template. Clones were sequenced by immunoSEQ multiplex PCR, and TCRdb holds only the in-frame ones, with some missing. The sample includes 110,000 or so clones, less than 70% of them seen just once. Cell sorting on a FACSAria was used to separate CD4+ and CD8+ T cells from the PBMCs. Findings and caveats of the study: Lesional tissue from the scalp (especially in alopecia totalis/universalis) showed higher clonality than normal scalp. Scalp specimens additionally yield sequences from normal skin's resident alphabeta T cells. Compared with mice, patients displayed less clear TCR sharing, possibly for HLA-related reasons.

Remarks on this clone: Its target is unknown.

The gene calls are TRBV30 and TRBJ2-5, with TRBD2 identical over 11 bases. This receptor was obtained from a human donor in good health. Sequenced input: CD4+ T cells sorted from blood. CDR3 residues: CAWIRLAGETQYF. CDR3 in DNA: TGTGCCTGGATCAGACTAGCGGGGGAGACCCAGTACTTC. The full variable domain, with the rest looked up from reference TRBV30 and TRBJ2-5, is SQTIHQWPATLVQPVGSPLSLECTVEGTSNPNLYWYRQAAGRGLQLLFYSVGIGQISSEVPQNLSASRPQDRQFILSSKKLLLSDSGFYLCAWIRLAGETQYFGPGTRLLVL.